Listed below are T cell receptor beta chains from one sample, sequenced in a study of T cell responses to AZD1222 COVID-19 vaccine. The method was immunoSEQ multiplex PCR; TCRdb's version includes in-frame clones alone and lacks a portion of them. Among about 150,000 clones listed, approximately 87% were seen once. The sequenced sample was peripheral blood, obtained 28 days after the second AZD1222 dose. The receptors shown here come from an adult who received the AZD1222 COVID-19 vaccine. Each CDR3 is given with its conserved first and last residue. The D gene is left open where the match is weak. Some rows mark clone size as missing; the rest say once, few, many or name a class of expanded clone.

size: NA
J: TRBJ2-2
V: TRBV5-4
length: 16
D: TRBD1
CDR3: CASSLGTGSQAGELFF
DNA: TGTGCCAGCAGCCTGGGGACAGGGAGTCAGGCCGGGGAGCTGTTTTTT

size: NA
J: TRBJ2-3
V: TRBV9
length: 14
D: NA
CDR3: CASSLRPGTDTQYF
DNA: TGTGCCAGCAGCCTACGACCGGGGACAGATACGCAGTATTTT

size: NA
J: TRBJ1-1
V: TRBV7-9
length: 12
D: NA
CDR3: CASSLDYPEAFF
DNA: TGTGCCAGCAGCTTAGACTACCCAGAAGCTTTCTTT

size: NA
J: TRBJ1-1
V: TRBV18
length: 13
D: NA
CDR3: CASSSTVNTEAFF
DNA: TGTGCCAGCTCCTCGACAGTGAACACTGAAGCTTTCTTT

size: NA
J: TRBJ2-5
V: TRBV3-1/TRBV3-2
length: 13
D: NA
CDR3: CASSPEGRETQYF
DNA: TGTGCCAGCAGCCCCGAGGGGCGGGAGACCCAGTACTTC

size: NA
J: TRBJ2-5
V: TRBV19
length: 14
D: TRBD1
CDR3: CASPPQGAEETQYF
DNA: TGTGCCAGCCCACCACAGGGGGCTGAAGAGACCCAGTACTTC

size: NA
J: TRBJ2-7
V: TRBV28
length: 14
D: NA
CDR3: CASSTNMRTYEQYF
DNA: TGTGCCAGCAGTACGAATATGAGGACCTACGAGCAGTACTTC

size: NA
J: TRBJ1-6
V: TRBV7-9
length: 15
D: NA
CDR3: CASRPLGGEVSPLHF
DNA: TGTGCCAGCAGACCCTTGGGGGGAGAGGTTTCACCCCTCCACTTT

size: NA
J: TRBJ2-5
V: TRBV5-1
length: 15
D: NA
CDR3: CASSLLGPGTETQYF
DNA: TGCGCCAGCAGCTTGCTAGGGCCGGGCACCGAGACCCAGTACTTC

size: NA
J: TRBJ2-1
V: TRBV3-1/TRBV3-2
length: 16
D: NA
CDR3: CASSQGAAGASNEQFF
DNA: TGTGCCAGCAGCCAAGGGGCGGCGGGCGCCTCGAATGAGCAGTTCTTC

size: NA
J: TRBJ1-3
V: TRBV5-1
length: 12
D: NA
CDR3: CASSLEGNTIYF
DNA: TGCGCCAGCAGCTTGGAAGGAAACACCATATATTTT

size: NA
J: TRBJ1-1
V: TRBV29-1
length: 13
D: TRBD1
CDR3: CSVGTGWNTEAFF
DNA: TGCAGCGTTGGGACAGGGTGGAACACTGAAGCTTTCTTT

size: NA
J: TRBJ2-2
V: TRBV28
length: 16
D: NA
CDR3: CASTKDLGTRTGELFF
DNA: TGTGCCAGCACCAAAGATCTGGGCACGAGGACCGGGGAGCTGTTTTTT

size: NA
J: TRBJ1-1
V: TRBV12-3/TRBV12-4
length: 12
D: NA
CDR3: CASSFGGTEAFF
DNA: TGTGCCAGCAGTTTTGGTGGGACTGAAGCTTTCTTT

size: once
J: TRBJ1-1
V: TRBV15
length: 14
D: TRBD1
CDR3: CATSEGAGNTEAFF
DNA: TGTGCCACCAGCGAGGGGGCGGGGAACACTGAAGCTTTCTTT

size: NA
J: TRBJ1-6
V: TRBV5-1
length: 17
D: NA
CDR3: CASSLTGGSSYNSPLHF
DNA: TGCGCCAGCAGCTTGACGGGCGGGAGCTCCTATAATTCACCCCTCCACTTT

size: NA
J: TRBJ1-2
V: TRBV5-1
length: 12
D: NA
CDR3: CASSLAMDGYTF
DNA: TGCGCCAGCAGCTTGGCTATGGATGGCTACACCTTC

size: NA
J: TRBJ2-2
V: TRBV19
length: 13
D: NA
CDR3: CASSNSFKGELFF
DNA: TGTGCCAGTAGTAACAGCTTTAAAGGGGAGCTGTTTTTT

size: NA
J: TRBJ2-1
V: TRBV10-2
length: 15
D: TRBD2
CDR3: CASSGTSGRDNEQFF
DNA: TGCGCCAGCAGCGGTACTAGCGGGAGGGACAATGAGCAGTTCTTC

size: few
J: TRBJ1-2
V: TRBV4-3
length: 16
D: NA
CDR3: CASSQDPGTGSYGYTF
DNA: TGCGCCAGCAGCCAAGACCCAGGGACGGGTAGCTATGGCTACACCTTC

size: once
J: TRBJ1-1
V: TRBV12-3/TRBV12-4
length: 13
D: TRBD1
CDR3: CASRRQGRTEAFF
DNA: TGTGCCAGCAGACGACAGGGGAGAACTGAAGCTTTCTTT

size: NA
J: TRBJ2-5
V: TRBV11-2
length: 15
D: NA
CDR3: CASSFDGDLSQTQYF
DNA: TGTGCCAGCAGCTTCGACGGGGATCTATCTCAGACCCAGTACTTC

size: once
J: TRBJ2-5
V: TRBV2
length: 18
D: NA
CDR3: CASSEAFRRAGYQETQYF
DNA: TGTGCCAGCAGTGAAGCTTTTAGGAGGGCCGGGTACCAAGAGACCCAGTACTTC

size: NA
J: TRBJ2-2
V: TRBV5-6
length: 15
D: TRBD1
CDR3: CASRSWDRVAGELFF
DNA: TGTGCCAGCAGGTCATGGGACAGGGTGGCCGGGGAGCTGTTTTTT

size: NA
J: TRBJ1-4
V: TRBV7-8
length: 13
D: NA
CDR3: CATRGVGNEKLFF
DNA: TGTGCCACCCGGGGAGTGGGTAATGAAAAACTGTTTTTT

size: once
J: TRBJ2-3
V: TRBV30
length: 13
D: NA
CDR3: CAWELGGTDTQYF
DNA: TGTGCCTGGGAACTAGGGGGCACAGATACGCAGTATTTT

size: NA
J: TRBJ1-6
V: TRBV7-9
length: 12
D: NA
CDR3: CASSPSDSPLHF
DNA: TGTGCCAGCAGCCCCTCGGATTCACCCCTCCACTTT

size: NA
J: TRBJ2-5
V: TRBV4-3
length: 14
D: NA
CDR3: CASSQDMGAGTQYF
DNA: TGCGCCAGCAGCCAAGATATGGGGGCGGGGACCCAGTACTTC

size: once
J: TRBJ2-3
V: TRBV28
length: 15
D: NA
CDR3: CASSLGGRVADTQYF
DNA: TGTGCCAGCAGTTTAGGGGGCAGGGTGGCAGATACGCAGTATTTT

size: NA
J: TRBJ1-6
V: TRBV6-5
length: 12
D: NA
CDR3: CASSYVGSPLHF
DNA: TGTGCCAGCAGTTATGTGGGATCACCCCTCCACTTT

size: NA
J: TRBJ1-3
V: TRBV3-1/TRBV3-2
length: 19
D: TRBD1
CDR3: CASSQRTGREFLSGNTIYF
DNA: TGTGCCAGCAGCCAGAGGACAGGGAGGGAGTTTCTCTCTGGAAACACCATATATTTT

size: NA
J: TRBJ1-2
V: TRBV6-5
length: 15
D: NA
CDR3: CASSLGGPIPGGYTF
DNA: TGTGCCAGCAGCCTTGGGGGCCCAATACCCGGCGGCTACACCTTC

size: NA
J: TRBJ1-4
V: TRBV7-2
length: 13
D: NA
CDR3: CASSLGIGEKLFF
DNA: TGTGCCAGCAGCTTAGGAATAGGTGAAAAACTGTTTTTT

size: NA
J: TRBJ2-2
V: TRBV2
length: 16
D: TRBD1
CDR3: CASSEALGQGAGELFF
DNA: TGTGCCAGCAGTGAAGCGTTGGGACAGGGGGCCGGGGAGCTGTTTTTT

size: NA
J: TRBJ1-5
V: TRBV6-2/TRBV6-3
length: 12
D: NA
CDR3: CASSQGGQPQHF
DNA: TGTGCCAGCAGCCAAGGGGGGCAGCCCCAGCATTTT

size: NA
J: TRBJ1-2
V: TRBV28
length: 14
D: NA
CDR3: CASSLIQGRYGYTF
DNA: TGTGCCAGCAGTTTAATCCAGGGACGATATGGCTACACCTTC

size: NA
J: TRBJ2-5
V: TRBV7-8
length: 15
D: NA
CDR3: CASSQFPGEAETQYF
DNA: TGTGCCAGCAGCCAATTTCCGGGAGAGGCGGAGACCCAGTACTTC

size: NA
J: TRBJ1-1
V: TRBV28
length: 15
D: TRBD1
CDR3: CASSSPDRGGTEAFF
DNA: TGTGCCAGCAGTTCCCCCGACAGGGGTGGCACTGAAGCTTTCTTT

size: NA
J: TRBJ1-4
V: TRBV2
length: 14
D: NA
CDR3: CASSDRVANEKLFF
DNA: TGTGCCAGCAGTGACAGGGTGGCTAATGAAAAACTGTTTTTT

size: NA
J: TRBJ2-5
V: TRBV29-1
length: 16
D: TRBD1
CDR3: CSVDVPGKGAWETQYF
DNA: TGCAGCGTTGATGTCCCGGGAAAGGGGGCTTGGGAGACCCAGTACTTC

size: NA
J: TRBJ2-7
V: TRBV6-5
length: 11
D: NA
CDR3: CASSPSDEQYF
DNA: TGTGCCAGCAGTCCCTCCGACGAGCAGTACTTC

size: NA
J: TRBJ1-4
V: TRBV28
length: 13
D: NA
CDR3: CASSLGDIKKLFF
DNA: TGTGCCAGCAGTTTAGGGGACATCAAAAAACTGTTTTTT

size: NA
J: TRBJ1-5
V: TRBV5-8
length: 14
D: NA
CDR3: CASSPGLEGQPQHF
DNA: TGTGCCAGCAGCCCCGGACTAGAGGGTCAGCCCCAGCATTTT

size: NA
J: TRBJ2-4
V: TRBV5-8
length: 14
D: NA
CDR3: CASSLGLMINIQYF
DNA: TGTGCCAGCAGCTTGGGCCTCATGATAAACATTCAGTACTTC

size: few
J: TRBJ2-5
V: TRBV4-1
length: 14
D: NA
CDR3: CASSLGLQQETQYF
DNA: TGCGCCAGCAGCCTTGGCTTACAGCAAGAGACCCAGTACTTC

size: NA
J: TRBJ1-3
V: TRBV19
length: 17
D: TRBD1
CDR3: CASSGGDRIPKGNTIYF
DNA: TGTGCCAGTAGCGGAGGGGACAGAATACCAAAGGGAAACACCATATATTTT

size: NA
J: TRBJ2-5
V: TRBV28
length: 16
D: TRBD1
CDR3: CASSSRDRGLQETQYF
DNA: TGTGCCAGCAGTTCTCGGGACAGGGGGCTGCAAGAGACCCAGTACTTC

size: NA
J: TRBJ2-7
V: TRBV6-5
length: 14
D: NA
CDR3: CASSYPSDRNEQYF
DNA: TGTGCCAGCAGTTACCCATCCGACAGGAACGAGCAGTACTTC